This TCR beta chain was captured by sequencing in a study of blood T cells in healthy people across ages. Findings of the study overall: Age brought a roughly linear fall in TCR beta diversity measured per million T cells. With unsorted PBMCs, a conclusive comparison of naive versus antigen-experienced cells was not possible.

A note on this clonotype: The antigen remains undetermined.

Primers used in a second PCR of about 6 to 11 cycles were a sample-barcoded 5' primer and a J-beta primer mix. TCRdb processed the 5' RACE reads anew with MiXCR; each CDR3 protein has one entry. This table holds 850,000 to 950,000 distinct CDR3 sequences, 29% found once. Germline CDR1 is GTSNPN and CDR2 is SVGIG (reference sequence). Between the trimmed V and J ends, which lost 2 bases and 4 bases, there was a span of 21 bases. This CDR3 is 17 amino acids long. This receptor was obtained from a woman of 80 years or more in good health. This chain uses TRBV30 with TRBJ1-5; D is perhaps TRBD1 (5 bases). Sequencing was performed on blood. In DNA, the CDR3 is TGTGCCTGGAGTCTGAGGGGCAGACCCTTTCGGAATCAGCCCCAGCATTTT. Translation: CAWSLRGRPFRNQPQHF. Based on the CDR3 plus reference TRBV30 and TRBJ1-5, the full variable domain is SQTIHQWPATLVQPVGSPLSLECTVEGTSNPNLYWYRQAAGRGLQLLFYSVGIGQISSEVPQNLSASRPQDRQFILSSKKLLLSDSGFYLCAWSLRGRPFRNQPQHFGDGTRLSIL.